The 3 T cell receptor beta chains reported below all come from one sample, sequenced in a study of vaccination effects on CD4 cells after COVID-19. ViraFEST assay sequencing came after antigen-specific CD4+ T cells were expanded with viral peptide pools. With about ten days of culture completed, CD4+ T cells were isolated. Each vaccine recipient was nucleocapsid antibody negative and had no prior SARS-CoV-2 infection. Data came from immunoSEQ multiplex PCR; TCRdb stores just in-frame clones and leaves some out. The sample includes 70,000 or so clones, around 79% seen only once; the top ten take about 10%. For these receptors, no antigen is known. The sequences come from CD4+ T cells from PBMCs cultured with SARS-CoV-2 spike peptides, collected before COVID-19 vaccination. Receptors were obtained from a human donor who received a COVID-19 vaccine.

The V gene is TRBV5-1, the J gene TRBJ2-3; weak D call: TRBD2 (5 bases). The CDR3 consists of 15 residues. Trimming shortened V by 4 bases and J by 1 base, and 13 bases separated the two germline ends. Germline CDR1 is SGHRS and CDR2 is YFSETQ. The DNA of the CDR3 is TGCGCCAGCAGCCCCTCGGACTCAGGCACAGATACGCAGTATTTT. Its translation is CASSPSDSGTDTQYF.

This chain connects TRBV5-1 to TRBJ1-1, with D unclear. V was trimmed by 0 bases and J by 7 bases, leaving 4 bases between them. CDR1 and CDR2 from the germline V gene are SGHRS and YFSETQ. CDR3 length equals 11 residues. The CDR3 is CASSLAGEAFF. In DNA form, the CDR3 reads TGCGCCAGCAGCTTGGCGGGTGAAGCTTTCTTT.

The V and J genes are TRBV18 and TRBJ2-4; TRBD1 matches at 8 bases. CDR3 length: 13 amino acids. CDR1 is KGHSH and CDR2 is LQKENI in the germline V gene. J lost 4 bases, V lost 6 bases, and 2 bases had no gene match. The CDR3 spells CASSWTGKNIQYF. The CDR3 DNA reads as TGTGCCAGCTCTTGGACAGGGAAAAACATTCAGTACTTC.